The 9 T cell receptor beta chains presented below share a single source sample, sequenced in a study. One entry per CDR3 protein, called by TCRdb with MiXCR from the RT-PCR reads. This table holds approximately 720,000 distinct CDR3 sequences, approximately 14% found once. Input material: memory CD4+ T cells from blood. The origin of the receptors is a female donor in good health, serving as a healthy control.

This clonotype was observed at least ten times. The rearrangement joins TRBV20-1 to TRBJ2-2, with D unresolved. Trimming cost V 0 bases and J 6 bases, with 11 bases left between them. CDR1 is DFQATT, CDR2 SNEGSKA, per germline (reference sequence). The CDR3 spans 14 residues. The CDR3 sequence is CSARDTLVPGELFF. The CDR3 nucleotides are TGCAGTGCTAGAGATACCCTAGTTCCCGGGGAGCTGTTTTTT.

This clonotype occurred a few times. The rearrangement links TRBV5-1 to TRBJ2-1; the match to TRBD2 covers 10 bases. CDR1 SGHRS and CDR2 YFSETQ come from the germline V gene. This CDR3 is 19 amino acids long. V was clipped by 3 bases and J by 0 bases; unmatched bases: 12. This CDR3 reads CASSSRPLAGESSYNEQFF. The CDR3 DNA reads as TGCGCCAGCAGCTCGAGGCCCCTAGCGGGGGAGAGCTCCTACAATGAGCAGTTCTTC.

This clonotype was found a few times. The rearrangement joins TRBV10-3 to TRBJ2-5; D call uncertain. Trimming removed 6 bases from V and 3 bases from J, with 5 bases in between. Looked up from germline, CDR1 is ENHRY and CDR2 is SYGVKD. The CDR3 length is 11 residues. The CDR3 DNA is TGTGCCATCAGCTATAAAGAGACCCAGTACTTC. This encodes CAISYKETQYF.

This clonotype came up a few times. J is TRBJ1-6 and V is TRBV6-2 or TRBV6-3; no clear D. V lost 4 bases and J lost 7, with 17 bases in between. Germline V gene sequence: CDR1 MNHEY, CDR2 SVGEGT. The CDR3 spans 16 residues. The CDR3 coding sequence is TGTGCCAGCAGTTTTGAAGCCGGGGTTGTCAATTCACCCCTCCACTTT. It specifies CASSFEAGVVNSPLHF.

At least ten counts were recorded for this clonotype. This chain joins TRBV6-5 and TRBJ2-3; D is undetermined. V lost 7 bases and J 1 base, leaving 9 bases between the germline ends. The V gene's germline CDR1 is MNHEY and CDR2 SVGAGI. CDR3 length: 13 residues. CDR3 sequence: CASKGVGTDTQYF. The CDR3 coding sequence is TGTGCCAGCAAGGGTGTTGGCACAGATACGCAGTATTTT.

The chain carries TRBV6-5 and TRBJ2-2; TRBD1 matches at 8 bases. V was clipped by 6 bases and J by 4 bases; unmatched bases: 7. The CDR3 runs 15 residues. CDR1 MNHEY and CDR2 SVGAGI come from the germline V gene. The CDR3 DNA sequence: TGTGCCAGCAGCTACAGGGGGTCGGCCACCGGGGAGCTGTTTTTT. Residues: CASSYRGSATGELFF.

This clonotype was seen ten or more times. This rearrangement joins TRBV20-1 to TRBJ2-3; D uncertain. CDR1 DFQATT and CDR2 SNEGSKA come from the germline V gene (reference sequence). V lost 5 bases, J lost 4 bases, and 10 bases lay in between. The CDR3 contains 12 residues. Here the CDR3 DNA reads TGCAGTGCTCCCGTGGCTTCAGATACGCAGTATTTT. This sequence encodes CSAPVASDTQYF.

On this clonotype itself: Just one base apart from a much larger clone, this may be a read error. The chain has TRBV2 and TRBJ2-1, with D perhaps matching TRBD1 (6 bases). Germline loops: CDR1 SNHLY, CDR2 FYNNEI. The V end was cut by 7 bases, the J end by 7 bases, with 11 bases between. The length of the CDR3 is 12 residues. The CDR3 spells CASTPRGNEQFF. The DNA for the CDR3 is TGTGCCAGCACCCCGAGGGGGAATGAGCAGTTCTTC.

The chain combines TRBV6-5 with TRBJ2-3; D is possibly TRBD1 (6 bases). The CDR3 loop spans 17 amino acids. Trimming stripped 0 bases from V and 7 bases from J, with 20 bases between. Germline V gene lookup returns CDR1 MNHEY and CDR2 SVGAGI. The CDR3 sequence is CASSYSGRPGVLNTQYF. DNA of the CDR3: TGTGCCAGCAGTTACTCGGGTCGGCCAGGGGTATTAAATACGCAGTATTTT.